The next 27 T cell receptor beta chains were all read from a single sample in a study of T cells expressing NK-cell markers (TCRdb year 2020). The protocol used for the library was 5' RACE. Sequencing was carried out with an Illumina HiSeq 2000. TCRdb reprocessed the sequencing reads and holds a single record per CDR3 protein sequence, with no DNA. The sample's clone listing holds 300,000 to 450,000 distinct CDR3 sequences. The top ten hold about 5.2% of the sample. The sample taken for sequencing was blood T cells: a sorted CD56 or NKG2C T cell subset, CD4+ or CD8+ T cells, or bulk PBMC T cells (not recorded which). The receptors were sampled from a man between 18 and 69 years old in good health.

This chain joins TRBV7-2 and TRBJ1-5. This CDR3 spans 17 amino acids. Germline lookup yields CDR1 SGHTA and CDR2 FQGNSA. The CDR3 here is CASSLAFGQYSNQPQHF.

The CDR3 reads CASSALLAASTDTQYF. This sequence joins TRBV2 and TRBJ2-3. The CDR3 consists of 16 residues. Germline assignment: CDR1 SNHLY and CDR2 FYNNEI.

The chain is built from TRBV7-9 and TRBJ2-7; the D call of TRBD1 rests on TCRdb alone, since no DNA is present to check it. This CDR3 spans 12 amino acids. In germline, CDR1 is SEHNR, CDR2 FQNEAQ (reference sequence). The CDR3: CASSFDSYEQYF.

V and J are TRBV28 and TRBJ2-3; with no DNA, the TCRdb D assignment of TRBD1 cannot be verified. The germline V gene has CDR1 MDHEN and CDR2 SYDVKM. The CDR3 loop spans 15 amino acids. CDR3 protein: CASRADRGWVDTQYF.

V and J are TRBV12-3 or TRBV12-4 and TRBJ2-2; there is no DNA to check the TCRdb D call of TRBD1. The length of the CDR3 is 15 residues. CDR3 amino acids: CASTDFGAVTGELFF.

CDR3: CASSSTSGFRYNEQFF. The rearrangement joins TRBV5-1 to TRBJ2-1; TCRdb proposes TRBD2, but this gene call is untestable without DNA. CDR1 is SGHRS and CDR2 is YFSETQ in the germline V gene. This CDR3 contains 16 residues.

The J gene is TRBJ2-3, the V gene TRBV5-5; absent DNA, TCRdb's TRBD1 call cannot be checked. This CDR3 is 16 amino acids long. Per the germline V gene, CDR1 is SGHKS and CDR2 is YYEKEE (reference sequence). The CDR3 here is CASMLLRGGSTDTQYF.

This sequence joins TRBV6-2 or TRBV6-3 and TRBJ2-7; TCRdb outputs TRBD2, but without DNA this stays unchecked. The CDR3 totals 14 residues. CDR1 is MNHEY and CDR2 is SVGEGT in the germline V gene. The CDR3 region is CASSFQRGAYEQYF.

V usage is TRBV12-3 or TRBV12-4 and J usage is TRBJ1-6. CDR3 length equals 16 residues. The CDR3 here is CASSSGEKLYNSPLHF.

The chain joins TRBV12-3 or TRBV12-4 to TRBJ1-4; TCRdb calls TRBD1, which cannot be checked without DNA. The CDR3 consists of 15 residues. The CDR3 reads CASSFTDRSFEKLFF.

The chain employs TRBV7-2 and TRBJ2-3; TCRdb selects TRBD1, and the lack of DNA leaves this call unchecked. The CDR3 consists of 14 residues. Germline values: CDR1 SGHTA, CDR2 FQGNSA. The CDR3: CASSSGAWRNTQYF. Looking up the rest from reference TRBV7-2 and TRBJ2-3 gives the full variable domain: GAGVSQSPSNKVTEKGKDVELRCDPISGHTALYWYRQSLGQGLEFLIYFQGNSAPDKSGLPSDRFSAERTGGSVSTLTIQRTQQEDSAVYLCASSSGAWRNTQYFGPGTRLTVL.

The chain employs TRBV14 and TRBJ2-4. Germline CDR1 and CDR2: SGHDN and FVKESK. The CDR3 totals 16 residues. The CDR3 sequence is CASSQGPFGAQNIQYF.

V gene TRBV28 combines with J gene TRBJ2-1; TCRdb's D call of TRBD1 is untestable without DNA. The CDR3 extends over 13 amino acids. In germline, CDR1 is MDHEN, CDR2 SYDVKM. The chain's CDR3 is CASSGHYYNEQFF.

The chain carries TRBV24-1 and TRBJ2-5; checking the TCRdb D call of TRBD2 is not possible without DNA. This CDR3 contains 13 residues. The germline V gene has CDR1 KGHDR and CDR2 SFDVKD. This CDR3 reads CATQRGSQETQYF.

The J gene is TRBJ1-5, the V gene TRBV12-3 or TRBV12-4; TCRdb picks TRBD1, but there is no DNA to check that call. The CDR3 has 16 residues. CDR3 sequence: CASSLVGGRSNQPQHF.

The CDR3 spells CASSPIPGVDQPQHF. The chain recombines TRBV12-3 or TRBV12-4 with TRBJ1-5; TCRdb picks TRBD1, but there is no DNA to check that call. The CDR3 is 15 residues long.

The V and J genes are TRBV15 and TRBJ1-2; TCRdb designates TRBD1, a call that cannot be tested without DNA. The CDR3 spans 14 residues. The V gene's germline CDR1 is LNHNV and CDR2 YYDKDF (reference sequence). The CDR3 protein is CATSGTGGDYGYTF.

The chain links TRBV5-1 to TRBJ1-1; the D gene TCRdb calls, TRBD1, cannot be checked with no DNA. Germline CDR1 reads SGHRS; CDR2 reads YFSETQ. The CDR3 consists of 15 residues. CDR3 sequence reads: CASIPPGTGGTEAFF.

The genes are TRBV20-1 and TRBJ1-2. CDR3 length: 14 residues. Germline V gene lookup returns CDR1 DFQATT and CDR2 SNEGSKA (reference sequence). Here the CDR3 reads CSARDTASNYGYTF.

The chain carries TRBV5-4 and TRBJ2-3; the D call of TRBD2 rests on TCRdb alone, since no DNA is present to check it. The CDR3 spans 15 residues. Germline V gene sequence: CDR1 SGHNT, CDR2 YYREEE (reference sequence). This CDR3 is CASSWGGGPTDTQYF.

V is TRBV18 and J is TRBJ2-3; TCRdb proposes TRBD2, but this gene call is untestable without DNA. Germline V gives CDR1 KGHSH, CDR2 LQKENI. The CDR3 runs to 15 residues. CDR3 in amino acids: CASSPSLAETDTQYF.

The chain joins TRBV11-2 to TRBJ2-5; TCRdb designates TRBD1, a call that cannot be tested without DNA. The germline CDR1 and CDR2 sequences are SGHAT and FQNNGV. This CDR3 spans 15 amino acids. The CDR3 sequence: CASSLDLGRPETQYF.

The genes are TRBV4-2 and TRBJ2-1. Per germline, CDR1 LGHNA and CDR2 YNFKEQ. CDR3 length: 14 residues. The CDR3 loop reads CASSRDDPMHEQFF.

The chain joins TRBV7-6 to TRBJ1-6. CDR1 SGHVS and CDR2 FNYEAQ come from the germline V gene. The CDR3 has 15 amino acids. CDR3 sequence: CASSLRPEADSPLHF.

The rearrangement uses TRBV7-8 and TRBJ2-1. The length of the CDR3 is 15 residues. Germline loops: CDR1 SGHVS, CDR2 FQNEAQ. The CDR3 reads CASSHQWVSSNEQFF. Full variable domain (missing parts from reference TRBV7-8 and TRBJ2-1): GAGVSQSPRYKVAKRGQDVALRCDPISGHVSLFWYQQALGQGPEFLTYFQNEAQLDKSGLPSDRFFAERPEGSVSTLKIQRTQQEDSAVYLCASSHQWVSSNEQFFGPGTRLTVL.

The gene calls are TRBV18 and TRBJ2-3. The germline CDR1 and CDR2 sequences are KGHSH and LQKENI. The CDR3 is 13 amino acids. The CDR3 loop is CASSPFDTDTQYF.

The chain links TRBV2 to TRBJ1-1; TCRdb proposes TRBD1, but this gene call is untestable without DNA. Per germline, CDR1 SNHLY and CDR2 FYNNEI. The CDR3 totals 14 residues. This CDR3 is CATKQGALYTEAFF.